The subject of this entry is one TCR beta chain. This specimen comes from a study of blood T cell repertoires in COVID-19. Looking at the study overall: From the United States, Italy and Spain came samples of acute and convalescent COVID-19.

The table came from immunoSEQ multiplex PCR; TCRdb's copy has only in-frame clones and leaves some out. The sample comprises roughly 350,000 clones, roughly 90% of which are singletons, and roughly 20% rests with the top ten. Trimming at V came to 6 bases and at J to 2 bases, leaving 6 bases not matched to a gene. The CDR3 runs to 14 residues. Germline CDR1 is MDHEN and CDR2 is SYDVKM. The V call is TRBV28, the J call TRBJ1-1; 7 bases match TRBD1. The sequenced material came from PBMCs or T cells enriched from blood (not recorded which). This clonotype originated in a woman aged 25 to 39 who had recovered from COVID-19. CDR3 loop: CASRIGTDNTEAFF. The CDR3 coding sequence is TGTGCCAGCAGAATCGGGACAGATAACACTGAAGCTTTCTTT.